Below, 20 T cell receptor beta chains from the same sample are listed, as sequenced in a study of CXCR4 blockade with PD-1 therapy in pancreatic cancer. The assay was immunoSEQ multiplex PCR, and TCRdb's table has in-frame clones only and misses some. The table records approximately 18,000 clones, about 72% of them present only once. Specimen: tumor tissue. These TCRs come from a human donor with pancreatic ductal adenocarcinoma.

The chain has TRBV15 and TRBJ2-1; 9 nucleotides match TRBD2. The CDR3 extends over 21 amino acids. Germline V lookup: CDR1 LNHNV, CDR2 YYDKDF (reference sequence). J lost 3 bases, V lost 0 bases, and 18 bases had no gene match. The CDR3 sequence is CATSREIVSTSGGSLYNEQFF. The CDR3 DNA reads as TGTGCCACCAGCAGAGAAATTGTGTCGACTAGCGGAGGCTCCCTCTACAATGAGCAGTTCTTC.

The gene calls are TRBV9 and TRBJ2-5; 12 nucleotides line up with TRBD2. The germline V gene has CDR1 SGDLS and CDR2 YYNGEE. The length of the CDR3 is 15 residues. V shed 5 bases and J 2 bases; nucleotides not matched to a gene: 4. The CDR3 region has the DNA TGTGCCAGCAGTGAAGGACTAGCGGGACAAGAGACCCAGTACTTC. This gives the protein CASSEGLAGQETQYF.

The chain links TRBV28 to TRBJ2-5; possibly TRBD1 for D (7 bases). This CDR3 contains 15 residues. Trimming left V 0 bases short and J 2 bases short, with 10 bases between. Looked up from germline, CDR1 is MDHEN and CDR2 is SYDVKM. The CDR3 region has the DNA TGTGCCAGCAGTTTATGGGGGGGACAGCAAGAGACCCAGTACTTC. Its protein product is CASSLWGGQQETQYF.

The gene calls are TRBV18 and TRBJ2-6; TRBD1 matches at 9 bases. With V trimmed by 4 bases and J by 0 bases, 4 bases remained unmatched. This CDR3 is 17 amino acids long. Per the germline V gene, CDR1 is KGHSH and CDR2 is LQKENI. For the CDR3, the DNA is TGTGCCAGCTCACATGAGGGACAGGGCTCTGGGGCCAACGTCCTGACTTTC. This codes for CASSHEGQGSGANVLTF.

The rearrangement joins TRBV28 to TRBJ2-5, with D tentatively TRBD1 or TRBD2 (5 bases each). Per germline, CDR1 MDHEN and CDR2 SYDVKM. V lost 7 bases to trimming and J lost 7 bases, with 13 bases between them. The CDR3 contains 12 residues. CDR3 residues: CASKTTGRTQYF. The CDR3 DNA sequence: TGTGCCAGCAAAACCACGGGGCGGACCCAGTACTTC.

The rearrangement joins TRBV28 to TRBJ1-1; D remains ambiguous. Per germline, CDR1 MDHEN and CDR2 SYDVKM. The CDR3 sequence is 14 residues long. Trimming removed 1 base at V and 1 base at J, with 7 bases between. The DNA for the CDR3 is TGTGCCAGCAGTTTATATGAACCGAACACTGAAGCTTTCTTT. The encoded protein is CASSLYEPNTEAFF.

This clone was observed a single time. V gene TRBV19 combines with J gene TRBJ2-1; D uncertain. The CDR3 totals 15 residues. Germline-derived CDR1 and CDR2 are LNHDA and SQIVND (reference sequence). Trimming cost V 7 bases and J 7 bases, with 20 bases left between them. This chain's CDR3 is CASTSLERQGNEQFF. CDR3 nucleotides: TGTGCCAGTACCTCTCTCGAACGGCAAGGAAATGAGCAGTTCTTC.

The chain combines TRBV28 with TRBJ2-1, with 7 nucleotides matching TRBD2. The J segment lost 9 bases and the V segment lost 2 bases, leaving 4 bases of the junction unmatched. In germline, CDR1 is MDHEN, CDR2 SYDVKM. CDR3 length: 13 residues. DNA for the CDR3: TGTGCCAGCAGTTTAGCGGGAGCAGTTGAGCAGTTCTTC. Amino acids: CASSLAGAVEQFF.

This clone was counted a few times. The chain uses TRBV15 and TRBJ2-5; 9 nucleotides match TRBD2. V shed 1 base, J shed 3 bases, and the junction held 3 bases outside the gene matches. This CDR3 region has 15 residues. Germline V gene sequence: CDR1 LNHNV, CDR2 YYDKDF (reference sequence). The DNA for the CDR3 is TGTGCCACCAGCAGAGGGGAGCGGGGGGAAGAGACCCAGTACTTC. Translated: CATSRGERGEETQYF.

The chain joins TRBV6-8 to TRBJ2-3; weak D call: TRBD2 (5 bases). The V end was cut by 5 bases, the J end by 0 bases, with 6 bases between. CDR3 length equals 13 residues. The germline gives CDR1 MNHGY, CDR2 SAAAGT. CDR3 residues: CASSRDSTDTQYF. Written as DNA, the CDR3 is TGTGCCAGCAGTCGGGATAGCACAGATACGCAGTATTTT.

Only a few counts were recorded for this clone. V is TRBV9 and J is TRBJ2-2; D remains ambiguous. Looked up from germline, CDR1 is SGDLS and CDR2 is YYNGEE. Trimming left V 4 bases short and J 0 bases short, with 13 bases between. The CDR3 runs to 16 residues. CDR3 nucleotide sequence: TGTGCCAGCAGCTCCCAAGTTGGTCCGAACACCGGGGAGCTGTTTTTT. Protein: CASSSQVGPNTGELFF.

The V gene is TRBV30, the J gene TRBJ2-7; tentative D call: TRBD1 (6 bases). From germline, CDR1 is GTSNPN and CDR2 SVGIG (reference sequence). The CDR3 totals 13 residues. Trimming stripped 0 bases from V and 6 bases from J, with 12 bases between. The CDR3 sequence is CAWSVTGTSEQYF. The CDR3 DNA reads as TGTGCCTGGAGTGTAACAGGGACGTCCGAGCAGTACTTC.

The chain recombines TRBV30 with TRBJ2-1; D might be TRBD2 (5 bases). Germline V gene sequence: CDR1 GTSNPN, CDR2 SVGIG (reference sequence). Trimming removed 2 bases from V and 0 bases from J, with 8 bases in between. This CDR3 comprises 14 residues. CDR3 region: CAWSQRSSYNEQFF. The CDR3 DNA reads TGTGCCTGGAGTCAGCGGAGCTCCTACAATGAGCAGTTCTTC. Looking up the rest from reference TRBV30 and TRBJ2-1 gives the full variable domain: SQTIHQWPATLVQPVGSPLSLECTVEGTSNPNLYWYRQAAGRGLQLLFYSVGIGQISSEVPQNLSASRPQDRQFILSSKKLLLSDSGFYLCAWSQRSSYNEQFFGPGTRLTVL.

The chain couples TRBV29-1 to TRBJ2-5, with 7 bases aligning to TRBD2. Germline CDR1 reads SQVTM; CDR2 reads ANQGSEA. This CDR3 contains 12 residues. With 5 bases clipped from V and 5 bases from J, the junction kept 5 bases outside the gene matches. Written as DNA, the CDR3 is TGCAGCGTTCAAGCGGGACGGGAGACCCAGTACTTC. Protein product: CSVQAGRETQYF.

This clone appeared once. The chain recombines TRBV6-8 with TRBJ2-1, with D possibly TRBD2 on 5 matching bases. Trimming took 7 bases from V and 7 from J, leaving 14 bases between them. This CDR3 region has 13 residues. Germline V gene lookup returns CDR1 MNHGY and CDR2 SAAAGT. In nucleotides, the CDR3 is TGTGCCAGCACCCACGGGGATTGGAATGAGCAGTTCTTC. This encodes CASTHGDWNEQFF.

As DNA, the CDR3 is TGTGCCAGCAGTTTAATCTATGGCACTGAAGCTTTCTTT. Encoded protein: CASSLIYGTEAFF. The rearrangement uses TRBV28 and TRBJ1-1; D unclear. CDR3 length: 13 residues. Germline V CDR1 and CDR2: MDHEN, SYDVKM. Trimming left V 2 bases short and J 4 bases short, with 8 bases between.

The chain uses TRBV29-1 and TRBJ2-2; 7 bases map to TRBD1. With V trimmed by 5 bases and J by 2 bases, 5 bases remained unmatched. Germline V gene data show CDR1 as SQVTM and CDR2 as ANQGSEA. This CDR3 comprises 14 residues. CDR3 sequence reads: CSVSDRPNTGELFF. The CDR3 nucleotides are TGCAGCGTTTCGGACAGGCCAAACACCGGGGAGCTGTTTTTT.

This clone showed up just once. The chain couples TRBV19 to TRBJ1-2; D is possibly TRBD1 (6 bases). CDR3 size: 14 residues. V lost 5 bases to trimming and J lost 1 base, with 11 bases between them. Germline V CDR1 and CDR2: LNHDA, SQIVND (reference sequence). The CDR3 here is CASSPTGINYGYTF. DNA for the CDR3: TGTGCCAGTAGTCCCACAGGGATTAACTATGGCTACACCTTC.

The J gene is TRBJ2-1, the V gene TRBV29-1, with 8 nucleotides matching TRBD2. The CDR3 is made up of 18 amino acids. Trimming took 7 bases from V and 4 from J; bases not matched to a gene: 21. Per the germline V gene, CDR1 is SQVTM and CDR2 is ANQGSEA. This CDR3 reads CSAEGTSSISVTYNEQFF. DNA of the CDR3: TGCAGCGCCGAAGGGACTAGTTCGATCTCGGTCACTTACAATGAGCAGTTCTTC.

The chain employs TRBV12-5 and TRBJ2-1; D possibly corresponds to TRBD2 (7 bases). The length of the CDR3 is 18 residues. Germline V gene lookup returns CDR1 LGHNT and CDR2 FRNRAP. Here the CDR3 DNA reads TGTGCCAGCTCTCCGGGGACACAGAGCGGGGTAACCTACAATGAGCAGTTCTTC. Translated: CASSPGTQSGVTYNEQFF.